A selection of T cell receptor beta chains follows, all from one sample in a study of early T cells in non-severe SARS-CoV-2 infection. One entry per CDR3 protein, called by TCRdb with MiXCR from the 5' RACE reads. This table has under 35,000 distinct CDR3 sequences, more than 4.5% appearing once. The source material was whole blood. All receptors derive from an adult who was a healthcare worker with PCR-confirmed SARS-CoV-2 infection or an uninfected control (not recorded which). The CDR3 runs from the conserved cysteine through the conserved F or W. Each record gives: CDR3 length, V gene, clone size, J gene, D gene, CDR3 DNA, CDR3 protein. The D gene is left open where the match is weak. Not every row has a clone size; where given, it reads once, few, many or a size class.

length: 17; V: TRBV11-3; size: NA; J: TRBJ2-1; D: NA; DNA: TGTGCCAGCAGCTTATTGATTTTTTCGGATTCCTACAATGAGCAGTTCTTC; CDR3: CASSLLIFSDSYNEQFF
length: 14; V: TRBV9; size: many; J: TRBJ2-2; D: NA; DNA: TGTGCCAGCAGCGTAGCCTGGACCACCGGGGAGCTGTTTTTT; CDR3: CASSVAWTTGELFF
length: 17; V: TRBV11-3; size: many; J: TRBJ2-1; D: TRBD2; DNA: TGTGCCAGCAGCCCGGGGACTAGCGGGATTCTATGGGATGAGCAGTTCTTC; CDR3: CASSPGTSGILWDEQFF
length: 14; V: TRBV6-1; size: NA; J: TRBJ1-2; D: NA; DNA: TGTGCCAGCATCGAAACGAAGGGTTGGGATGGCTACACCTTC; CDR3: CASIETKGWDGYTF
length: 13; V: TRBV6-5; size: many; J: TRBJ2-5; D: NA; DNA: TGTGCCAGCAGCTGGGGGGCTAGAGAGACCCAGTACTTC; CDR3: CASSWGARETQYF
length: 15; V: TRBV20-1; size: many; J: TRBJ2-1; D: NA; DNA: TGCAGTGCTAAGAGTTCCAGACAATTTCGCAATGAGCAGTTCTTC; CDR3: CSAKSSRQFRNEQFF
length: 14; V: TRBV5-4; size: many; J: TRBJ1-1; D: NA; DNA: TGTGCCAGCAGCTTGGCCCTGTTGAACACTGAAGCTTTCTTT; CDR3: CASSLALLNTEAFF
length: 14; V: TRBV11-2; size: NA; J: TRBJ1-2; D: NA; DNA: TGTGCCAGCAGCTCTCTACAGGGTACCTATGGCTACACCTTC; CDR3: CASSSLQGTYGYTF
length: 12; V: TRBV29-1; size: NA; J: TRBJ2-2; D: TRBD2; DNA: TGCAGCACTCGGGAGGGCACCGGGGAGCTGTTTTTT; CDR3: CSTREGTGELFF
length: 14; V: TRBV28; size: few; J: TRBJ2-7; D: NA; DNA: TGTGCCAGCAGTTTATGGGGAAAACACCTCGAGCAGTACTTC; CDR3: CASSLWGKHLEQYF
length: 16; V: TRBV11-2; size: many; J: TRBJ2-7; D: NA; DNA: TGTGCCAGCAGCTTTACGACGTCTAGTTCGTACTACGAGCAGTACTTC; CDR3: CASSFTTSSSYYEQYF
length: 17; V: TRBV6-6; size: many; J: TRBJ1-5; D: TRBD1; DNA: TGTGCCAGCAGTTATACCGGGACAGCTTATAGCAATCAGCCCCAGCATTTT; CDR3: CASSYTGTAYSNQPQHF
length: 16; V: TRBV4-1; size: many; J: TRBJ1-1; D: NA; DNA: TGCGCCAGCAGCCAAGACATCGGCAGGCTGGGAACTGAAGCTTTCTTT; CDR3: CASSQDIGRLGTEAFF
length: 13; V: TRBV7-3; size: few; J: TRBJ2-1; D: NA; DNA: TGTGCCAGCAGCCAGGACAGTTACAATGAGCAGTTCTTC; CDR3: CASSQDSYNEQFF
length: 13; V: TRBV5-6; size: many; J: TRBJ1-1; D: NA; DNA: TGTGCCAGCAGCTTGGATTTAGGTAATCAAGCTTTCTTT; CDR3: CASSLDLGNQAFF